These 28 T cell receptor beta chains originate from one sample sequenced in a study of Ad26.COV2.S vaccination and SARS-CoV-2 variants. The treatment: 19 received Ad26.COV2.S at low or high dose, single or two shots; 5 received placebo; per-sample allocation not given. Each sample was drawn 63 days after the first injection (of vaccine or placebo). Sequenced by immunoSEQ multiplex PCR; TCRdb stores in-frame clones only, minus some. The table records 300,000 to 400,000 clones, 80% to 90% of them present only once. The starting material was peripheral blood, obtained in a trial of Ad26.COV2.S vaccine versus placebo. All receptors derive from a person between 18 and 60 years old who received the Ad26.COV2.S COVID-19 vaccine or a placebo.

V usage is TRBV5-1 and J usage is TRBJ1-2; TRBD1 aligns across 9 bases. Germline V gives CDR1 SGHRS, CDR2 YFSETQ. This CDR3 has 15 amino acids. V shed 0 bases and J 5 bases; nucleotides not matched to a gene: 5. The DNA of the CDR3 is TGCGCCAGCAGCTTGGGAGGACAGGGGCATTATGGCTACACCTTC. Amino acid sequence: CASSLGGQGHYGYTF.

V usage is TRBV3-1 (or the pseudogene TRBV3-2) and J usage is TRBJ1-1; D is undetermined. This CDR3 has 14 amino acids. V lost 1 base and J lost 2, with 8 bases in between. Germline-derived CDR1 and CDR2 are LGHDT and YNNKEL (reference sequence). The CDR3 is CASSQGSLNTEAFF. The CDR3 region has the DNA TGTGCCAGCAGCCAAGGGAGTCTTAACACTGAAGCTTTCTTT.

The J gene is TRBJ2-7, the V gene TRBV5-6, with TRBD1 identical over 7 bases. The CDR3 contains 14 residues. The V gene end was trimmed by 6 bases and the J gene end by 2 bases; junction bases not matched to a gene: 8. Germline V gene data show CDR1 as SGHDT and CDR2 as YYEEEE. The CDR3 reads CASTHRDSAYEQYF. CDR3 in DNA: TGTGCCAGCACCCACCGGGACAGTGCCTACGAGCAGTACTTC.

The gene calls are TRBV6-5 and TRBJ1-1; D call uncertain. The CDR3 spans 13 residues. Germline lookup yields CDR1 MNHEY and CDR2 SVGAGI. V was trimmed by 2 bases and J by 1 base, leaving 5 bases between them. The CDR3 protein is CASSYPGNTEAFF. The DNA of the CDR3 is TGTGCCAGCAGTTACCCCGGGAACACTGAAGCTTTCTTT.

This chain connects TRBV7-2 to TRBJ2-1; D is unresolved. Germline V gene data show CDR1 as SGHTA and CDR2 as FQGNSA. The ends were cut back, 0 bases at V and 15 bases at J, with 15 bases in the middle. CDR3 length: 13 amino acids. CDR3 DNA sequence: TGTGCCAGCAGCTTAGCAAGGGCCCGAACTCTGTTCTTC. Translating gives CASSLARARTLFF.

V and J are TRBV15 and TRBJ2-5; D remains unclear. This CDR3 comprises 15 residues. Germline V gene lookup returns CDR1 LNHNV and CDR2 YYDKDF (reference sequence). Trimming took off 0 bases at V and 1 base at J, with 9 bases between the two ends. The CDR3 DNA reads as TGTGCCACCAGCAGAGATAGAAGGATCCAAGAGACCCAGTACTTC. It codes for CATSRDRRIQETQYF.

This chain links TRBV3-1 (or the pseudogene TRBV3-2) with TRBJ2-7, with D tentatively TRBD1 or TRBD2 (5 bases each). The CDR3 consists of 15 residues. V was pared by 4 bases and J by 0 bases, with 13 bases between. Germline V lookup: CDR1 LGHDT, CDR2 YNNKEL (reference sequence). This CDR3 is CASSRDDTISYEQYF. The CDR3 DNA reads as TGTGCCAGCAGCCGGGACGACACGATCTCCTACGAGCAGTACTTC.

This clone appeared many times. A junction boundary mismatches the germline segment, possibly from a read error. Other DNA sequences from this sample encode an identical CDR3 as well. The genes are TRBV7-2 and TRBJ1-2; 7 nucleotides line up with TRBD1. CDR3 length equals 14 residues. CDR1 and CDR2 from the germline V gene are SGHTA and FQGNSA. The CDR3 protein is CASSLAGQNYGYTF. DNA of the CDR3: TGTGCCAGCAGCCTAGCGGGACAGAACTATGGCTACACCTTC.

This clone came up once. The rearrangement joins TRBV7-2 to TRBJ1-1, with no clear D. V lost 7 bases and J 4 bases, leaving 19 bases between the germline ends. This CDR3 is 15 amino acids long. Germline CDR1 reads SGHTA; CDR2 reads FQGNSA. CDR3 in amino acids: CASTRGPGSGTEAFF. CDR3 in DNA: TGTGCCAGCACCCGCGGCCCGGGGTCGGGCACTGAAGCTTTCTTT.

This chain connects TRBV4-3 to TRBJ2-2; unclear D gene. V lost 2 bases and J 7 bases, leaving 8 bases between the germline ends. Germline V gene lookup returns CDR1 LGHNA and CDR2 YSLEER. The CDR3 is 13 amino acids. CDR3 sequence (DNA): TGCGCCAGCAGCCAATCCCACGGCGGGGAGCTGTTTTTT. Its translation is CASSQSHGGELFF.

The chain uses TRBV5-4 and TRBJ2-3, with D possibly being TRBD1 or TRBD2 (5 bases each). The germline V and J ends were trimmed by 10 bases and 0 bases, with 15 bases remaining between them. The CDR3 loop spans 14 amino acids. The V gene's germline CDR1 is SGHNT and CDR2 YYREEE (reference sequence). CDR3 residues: CAGRRAGSTDTQYF. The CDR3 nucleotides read TGTGCCGGCCGGCGGGCAGGGAGCACAGATACGCAGTATTTT.

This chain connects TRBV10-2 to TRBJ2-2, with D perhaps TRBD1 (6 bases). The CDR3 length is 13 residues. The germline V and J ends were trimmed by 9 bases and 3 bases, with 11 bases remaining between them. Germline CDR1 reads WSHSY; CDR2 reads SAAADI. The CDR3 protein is CASETGYTGELFF. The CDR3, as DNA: TGCGCCAGTGAGACAGGTTACACCGGGGAGCTGTTTTTT.

CDR3 coding DNA: TGTGCCAGCAGTTCGCCGACAGGGGGCGCGTCCTCATACGAGCAGTACTTC. It is translated as CASSSPTGGASSYEQYF. This chain uses TRBV6-2 or TRBV6-3 with TRBJ2-7; 10 nucleotides agree with TRBD1. The junction had 13 bases not matched to a gene; V was cut back by 4 bases and J by 4 bases. The CDR3 contains 17 residues. The germline V gene has CDR1 MNHEY and CDR2 SVGEGT.

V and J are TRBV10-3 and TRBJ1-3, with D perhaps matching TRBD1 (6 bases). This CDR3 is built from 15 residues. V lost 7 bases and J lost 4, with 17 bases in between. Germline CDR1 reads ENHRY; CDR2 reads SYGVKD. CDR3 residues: CAITGTGLEGNTIYF. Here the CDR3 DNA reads TGTGCCATCACAGGAACAGGGCTAGAAGGAAACACCATATATTTT.

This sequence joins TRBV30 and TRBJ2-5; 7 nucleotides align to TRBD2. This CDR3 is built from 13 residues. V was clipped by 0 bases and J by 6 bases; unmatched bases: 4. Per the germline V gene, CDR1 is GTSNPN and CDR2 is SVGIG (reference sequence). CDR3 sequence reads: CAWSVERGQTQYF. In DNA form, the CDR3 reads TGTGCCTGGAGTGTAGAGCGGGGTCAGACCCAGTACTTC.

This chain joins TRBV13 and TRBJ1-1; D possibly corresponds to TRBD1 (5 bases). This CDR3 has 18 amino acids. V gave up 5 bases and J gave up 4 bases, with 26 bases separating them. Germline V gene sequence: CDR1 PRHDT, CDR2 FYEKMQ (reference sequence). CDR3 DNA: TGTGCCAGCAGCGGAGGCCCAGCGGGGGAAGTTGGCTCCACTGAAGCTTTCTTT. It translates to CASSGGPAGEVGSTEAFF.

CDR3 residues: CATSDRNYGYTF. CDR3 bases: TGTGCCACCAGCGACAGAAACTATGGCTACACCTTC. The chain employs TRBV24-1 and TRBJ1-2, with a weak D call TRBD1 (5 bases). This CDR3 has 12 amino acids. Trimming removed 7 bases from V and 2 bases from J, with 7 bases in between. In germline, CDR1 is KGHDR, CDR2 SFDVKD.

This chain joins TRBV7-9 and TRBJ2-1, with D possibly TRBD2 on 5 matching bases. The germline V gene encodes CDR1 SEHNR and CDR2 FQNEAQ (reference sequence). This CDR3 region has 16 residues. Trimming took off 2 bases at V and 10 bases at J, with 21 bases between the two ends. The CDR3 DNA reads TGTGCCAGCAGCTTAACGGGTTTGAGGAGGATGCGGGAGCAGTTCTTC. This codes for CASSLTGLRRMREQFF.

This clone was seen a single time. The CDR3 sequence: CASSLSGSYNEQYF. CDR3 nucleotides: TGTGCCAGCAGCCTTAGCGGGAGCTACAACGAGCAGTACTTC. This rearrangement joins TRBV7-8 to TRBJ2-7; 9 bases line up with TRBD2. This CDR3 contains 14 residues. CDR1 is SGHVS, CDR2 FQNEAQ, per germline. Losses at the gene ends were 5 bases for V and 5 bases for J; bases not matched to a gene: 7.

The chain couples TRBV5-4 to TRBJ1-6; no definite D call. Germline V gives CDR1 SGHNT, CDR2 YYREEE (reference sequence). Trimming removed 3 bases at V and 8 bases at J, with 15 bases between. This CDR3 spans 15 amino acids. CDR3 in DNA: TGTGCCAGCAGCTGGGAGGGAACGATTGATTCACCCCTCCACTTT. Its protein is CASSWEGTIDSPLHF.

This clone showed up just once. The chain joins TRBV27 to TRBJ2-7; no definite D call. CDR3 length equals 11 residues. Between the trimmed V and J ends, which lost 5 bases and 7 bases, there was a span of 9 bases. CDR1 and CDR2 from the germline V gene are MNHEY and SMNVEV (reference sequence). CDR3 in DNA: TGTGCCAGCAGTAACGCTGGGGAGCAGTACTTC. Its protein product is CASSNAGEQYF.

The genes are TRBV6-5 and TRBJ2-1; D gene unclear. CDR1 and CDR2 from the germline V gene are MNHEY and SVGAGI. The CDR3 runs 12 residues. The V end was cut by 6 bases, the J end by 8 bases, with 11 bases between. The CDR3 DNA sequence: TGTGCCAGCAGCCAAACTCGGGATGAGCAGTTCTTC. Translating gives CASSQTRDEQFF.

CDR3 DNA: TGTGCCAGCAGCTTAGACCTAGCCGTTCCCAACAATGAGCAGTTCTTC. This sequence encodes CASSLDLAVPNNEQFF. The rearrangement joins TRBV7-8 to TRBJ2-1, with D possibly being TRBD2 (5 bases). V lost 1 base and J lost 5, with 15 bases in between. This CDR3 region has 16 residues. The V gene's germline CDR1 is SGHVS and CDR2 FQNEAQ.

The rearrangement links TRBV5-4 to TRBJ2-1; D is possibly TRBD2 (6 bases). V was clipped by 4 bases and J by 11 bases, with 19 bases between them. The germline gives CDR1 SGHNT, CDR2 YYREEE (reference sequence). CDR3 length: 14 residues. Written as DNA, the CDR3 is TGTGCCAGCAGCCTTATAACGGGGACTTCCAAGCAGTTCTTC. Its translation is CASSLITGTSKQFF.

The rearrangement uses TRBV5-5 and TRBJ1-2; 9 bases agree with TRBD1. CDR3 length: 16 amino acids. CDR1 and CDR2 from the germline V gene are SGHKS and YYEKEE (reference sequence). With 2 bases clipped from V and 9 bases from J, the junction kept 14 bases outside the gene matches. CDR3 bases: TGTGCCAGCAGCTTCGGGGGACAGGGAAAAGGTAGTCGCTACACCTTC. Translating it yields CASSFGGQGKGSRYTF.

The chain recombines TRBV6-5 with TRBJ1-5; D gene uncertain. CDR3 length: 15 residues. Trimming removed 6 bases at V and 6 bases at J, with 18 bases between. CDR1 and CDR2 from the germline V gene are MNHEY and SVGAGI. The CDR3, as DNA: TGTGCCAGCAGCTGGGGTCCGGAGGGTGGTCAGCCCCAGCATTTT. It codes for CASSWGPEGGQPQHF.

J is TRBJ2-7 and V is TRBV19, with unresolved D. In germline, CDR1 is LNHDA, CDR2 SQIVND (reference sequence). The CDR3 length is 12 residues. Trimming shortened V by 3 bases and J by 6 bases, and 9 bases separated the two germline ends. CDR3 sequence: CASSMASSEQYF. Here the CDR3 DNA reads TGTGCCAGTAGTATGGCTTCGTCCGAGCAGTACTTC.

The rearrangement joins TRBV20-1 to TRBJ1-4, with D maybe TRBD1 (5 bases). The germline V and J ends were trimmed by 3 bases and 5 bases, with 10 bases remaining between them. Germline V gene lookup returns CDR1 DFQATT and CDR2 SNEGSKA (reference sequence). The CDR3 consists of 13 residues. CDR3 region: CSASGQGNEKLFF. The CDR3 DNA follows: TGCAGTGCTAGTGGGCAGGGCAATGAAAAACTGTTTTTT.